The text below deals with one T cell receptor beta chain. This clonotype was observed a handful of times. This receptor's antigen is unknown. It has no much larger one-base neighbor in the sample; base qualities were not kept. The library was generated by RT-PCR. Sequenced using an Illumina HiSeq 2500. The raw public reads went through TCRdb reprocessing: fastp at Q25, MiXCR clone calling, in-frame beta chains kept. Each CDR3 protein gets just one entry, which takes the most common genes and DNA from the rows behind it. Across this sample there are just under 550,000 distinct CDR3 sequences, with 20% to 25% seen only once. About 2.8% of the sample is taken by the ten largest. Cut back by 4 bases and 4 bases, the V and J ends lie 7 bases apart. CDR3 length: 12 amino acids, cysteine to phenylalanine. Of the read, only the CDR3 DNA is kept; its 36 bases are in frame from base 1. The CDR1 and CDR2 encoded by the germline V gene are SQVTM and ANQGSEA.

The data were taken from a study of response to subunit inactivated influenza vaccine listed by TCRdb under 2018. In terms of the full investigation: Deep quantitative T cell receptor repertoire profiling was used in the study to track responses to a trivalent subunit inactivated influenza vaccine. Findings and caveats that apply to the study as a whole: It was suggested by the authors that each seasonal influenza vaccination may recruit only a limited number of new T cells.

This same sample was also part of a study on T cells expressing NK-cell markers. The second study, in turn, reports: 5'RACE template switching, by which a universal primer site and unique molecular identifiers were added, was used to make TCR beta cDNA libraries. In sorted CD3+CD56+NKG2C+, CD3+CD56+NKG2C- and CD3+CD56-NKG2C+ T-cell subsets from eight donors, TCR beta-chain repertoires were profiled. Of the eight sequenced donors, seven were found to be HCMV-seropositive and one was found to be HCMV-seronegative. In several experiments an anti-gammadeltaTCR antibody was added to restrict sorting to alphabetaTCR-expressing T cells. In over 5 donors, the dominant CD3+CD56+NKG2C+ clonotypes were among the top 10 CD8+ clonotypes and accounted for about 1.0-7.0% of CD8+ T cells. Those dominant clonotypes were again the most abundant among CD3+CD56-NKG2C+ cells in a handful of donors, at about 28.3-65%. Whether the expanded NKG2C-expressing T cell clones were specific for HCMV antigens was left unclear. Randomly selected healthy volunteers, three men and five women, were used as the eight sequenced donors. To determine HCMV serostatus, a commercial ELISA kit was used to detect HCMV-specific IgG in serum. Ficoll density gradient centrifugation was used to isolate peripheral blood mononuclear cells from blood. Magnetic immunoseparation with Miltenyi isolation kits was used to isolate CD4+ and CD8+ T cells from PBMC. cDNA synthesis was primed from the TCR beta constant segment, followed by two successive PCR amplification steps. Sequencing of the libraries produced 2 x 150 bp reads on Illumina HiSeq 2000/2500, MiSeq or NextSeq. MIGEC handled demultiplexing of the reads and grouping by UMI, while MiTCR was used to assemble and quantify clonotypes. To remove erroneous sequences, TCR cDNA sequences were retained only when supported by two or more reads. Downstream repertoire analysis used the tcR package, and clonotypes were matched across fractions by CDR3 nucleotide sequence plus V segment. VDJmatch was used to annotate antigen specificity against VDJdb, with one amino acid substitution allowed in CDR3.

Sequences were derived from CD4+ T cells sorted from PBMCs, sampled 11 to 12 days after vaccination. The TCR was taken from a man aged 50 to 59 who received an inactivated influenza vaccine. Donor details come from another sample of the same person, matched by shared clones. The rearrangement combines TRBV29-1 with TRBJ2-2, with no confident D gene call. The nucleotides are TGCAGCGTTGCCAGTTCCACCGGGGAGCTGTTTTTT. Its protein reads: CSVASSTGELFF.